This record looks at one TCR beta chain sequence and its context. Its cognate antigen is unknown. Time point meaning: week 35, safety follow-up. The vaccine gave 300 ug of a 20-mer mutant IDH1 peptide subcutaneously per dose. The data stem from a study of a mutant IDH1 vaccine in newly diagnosed glioma. Sequencing was performed with immunoSEQ multiplex PCR; in TCRdb, only in-frame clones are kept and a portion is missing. This sample yields about 69,000 clones, of which around 84% are seen a single time; more than 1.5% belongs to the top ten. The CDR3 extends over 17 amino acids. Germline-derived CDR1 and CDR2 are SGHRS and YFSETQ. Deletions cut 0 bases from V and 9 bases from J, with 19 bases between.

This rearrangement joins TRBV5-1 to TRBJ1-6; D call uncertain. The source is a man under 40 with glioma. The specimen comprised PBMCs, sampled from a glioma patient whose treatment included an IDH1 peptide vaccine. CDR3: CASSLELADGGSSPLHF. CDR3 nucleotides: TGCGCCAGCAGCTTGGAACTGGCCGACGGAGGGAGTTCACCCCTCCACTTT. The entire variable domain, with the rest obtained from reference TRBV5-1 and TRBJ1-6, is as follows: KAGVTQTPRYLIKTRGQQVTLSCSPISGHRSVSWYQQTPGQGLQFLFEYFSETQRNKGNFPGRFSGRQFSNSRSEMNVSTLELGDSALYLCASSLELADGGSSPLHFGNGTRLTVT.